This TCR beta chain was sequenced during a study of T-cell reconstitution after alpha-beta-depleted transplantation in children. The library targeted TCRbeta and was prepared with unique molecular identifiers. TCRdb independently ran MiXCR on the PCR reads; one entry per CDR3 protein. This repertoire shows 130,000 to 150,000 distinct CDR3 sequences, roughly 8.8% found once; its top ten account for around 18%. This CDR3 contains 14 residues. Germline values: CDR1 SGDLS, CDR2 YYNGEE. Trimming took 2 bases from V and 5 from J, leaving 11 bases between them. This clonotype has ten or more counts. The genes are TRBV9 and TRBJ2-1, with D perhaps being TRBD1 or TRBD2 (5 bases each). Sequenced here: PBMCs, mostly from graft donor cells, sampled 180 days after TCRalphabeta/CD19-depleted stem cell transplant. This TCR came from a female patient aged 2-15 years who had a stem cell transplant for congenital amegakaryocytic thrombocytopenia, so the T cells may come from the graft donor. This CDR3 reads CASSVGARDNEQFF. The CDR3 DNA sequence: TGTGCCAGCAGCGTCGGGGCCCGGGACAATGAGCAGTTCTTC.